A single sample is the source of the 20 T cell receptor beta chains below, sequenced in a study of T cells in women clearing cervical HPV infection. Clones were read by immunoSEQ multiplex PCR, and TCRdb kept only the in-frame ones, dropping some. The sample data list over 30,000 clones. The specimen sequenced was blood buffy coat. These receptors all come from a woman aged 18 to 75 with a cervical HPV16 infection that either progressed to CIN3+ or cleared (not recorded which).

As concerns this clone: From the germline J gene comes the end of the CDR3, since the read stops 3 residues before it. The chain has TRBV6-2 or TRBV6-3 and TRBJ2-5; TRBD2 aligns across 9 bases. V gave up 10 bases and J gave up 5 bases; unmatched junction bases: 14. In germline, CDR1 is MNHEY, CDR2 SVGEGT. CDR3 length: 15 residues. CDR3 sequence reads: CATRGSGSLWETQYF. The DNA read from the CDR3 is TGTGCCACCCGGGGTAGCGGGAGCCTCTGGGAGACC.

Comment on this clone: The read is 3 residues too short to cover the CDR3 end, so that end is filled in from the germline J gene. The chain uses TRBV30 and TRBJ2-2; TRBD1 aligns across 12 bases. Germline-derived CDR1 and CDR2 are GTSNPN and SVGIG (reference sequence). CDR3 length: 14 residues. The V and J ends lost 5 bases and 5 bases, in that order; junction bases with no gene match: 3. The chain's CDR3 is CAWGTGGYTGELFF. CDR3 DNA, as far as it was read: TGTGCCTGGGGGACAGGGGGCTATACCGGGGAG.

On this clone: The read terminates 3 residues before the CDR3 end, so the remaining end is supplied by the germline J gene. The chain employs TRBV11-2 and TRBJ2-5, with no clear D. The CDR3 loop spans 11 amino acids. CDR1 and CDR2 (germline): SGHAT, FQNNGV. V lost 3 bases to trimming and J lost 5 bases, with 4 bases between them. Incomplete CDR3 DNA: TGTGCCAGCAGCTTCCAGGAGACC. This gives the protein CASSFQET. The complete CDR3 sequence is CASSFQETQYF. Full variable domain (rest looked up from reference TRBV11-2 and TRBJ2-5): EAGVAQSPRYKIIEKRQSVAFWCNPISGHATLYWYQQILGQGPKLLIQFQNNGVVDDSQLPKDRFSAERLKGVDSTLKIQPAKLEDSAVYLCASSFQETQYFGPGTRLLVL.

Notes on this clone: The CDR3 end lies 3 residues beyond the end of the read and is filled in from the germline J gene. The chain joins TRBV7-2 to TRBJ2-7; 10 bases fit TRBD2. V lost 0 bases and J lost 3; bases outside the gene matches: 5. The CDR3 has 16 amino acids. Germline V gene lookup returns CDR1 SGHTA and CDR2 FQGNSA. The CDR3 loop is CASSLAVASGGYEQYF. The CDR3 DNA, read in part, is TGTGCCAGCAGCTTAGCGGTGGCTAGCGGGGGCTACGAG. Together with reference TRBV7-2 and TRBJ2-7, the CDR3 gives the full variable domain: GAGVSQSPSNKVTEKGKDVELRCDPISGHTALYWYRQSLGQGLEFLIYFQGNSAPDKSGLPSDRFSAERTGGSVSTLTIQRTQQEDSAVYLCASSLAVASGGYEQYFGPGTRLTVT.

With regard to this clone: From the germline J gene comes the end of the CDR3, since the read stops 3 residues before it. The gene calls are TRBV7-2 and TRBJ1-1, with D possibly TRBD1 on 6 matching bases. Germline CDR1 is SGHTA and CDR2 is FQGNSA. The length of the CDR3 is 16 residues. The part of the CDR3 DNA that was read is TGTGCCAGCAGCTTAGCCCTAGCGGGGGGCCAAGAGACA. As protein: CASSLALAGGQET. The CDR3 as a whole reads CASSLALAGGQETAFF.

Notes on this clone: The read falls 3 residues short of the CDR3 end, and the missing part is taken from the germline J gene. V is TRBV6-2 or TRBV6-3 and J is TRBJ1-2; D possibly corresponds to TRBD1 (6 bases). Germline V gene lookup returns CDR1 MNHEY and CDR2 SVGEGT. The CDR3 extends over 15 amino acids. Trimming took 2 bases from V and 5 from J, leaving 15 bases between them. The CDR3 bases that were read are TGTGCCAGCAGTTACCACCCGGGGGGCCTATATGGC. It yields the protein CASSYHPGGLYG. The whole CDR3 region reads CASSYHPGGLYGYTF.

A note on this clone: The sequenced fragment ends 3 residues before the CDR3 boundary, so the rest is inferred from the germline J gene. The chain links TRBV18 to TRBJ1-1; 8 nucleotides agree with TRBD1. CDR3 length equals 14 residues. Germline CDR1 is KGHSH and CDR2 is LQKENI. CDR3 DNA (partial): TGTGCCAGCTCGACAGGGGATCGGGTATACGGA. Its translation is CASSTGDRVYG. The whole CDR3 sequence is CASSTGDRVYGAFF.

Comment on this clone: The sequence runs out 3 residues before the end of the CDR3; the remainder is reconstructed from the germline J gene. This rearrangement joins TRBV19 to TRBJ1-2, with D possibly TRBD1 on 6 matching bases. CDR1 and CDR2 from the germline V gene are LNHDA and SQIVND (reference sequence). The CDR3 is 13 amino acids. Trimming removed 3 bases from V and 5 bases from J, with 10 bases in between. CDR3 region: CASSIGQRYGYTF. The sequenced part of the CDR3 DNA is TGTGCCAGTAGTATCGGACAGAGATATGGC.

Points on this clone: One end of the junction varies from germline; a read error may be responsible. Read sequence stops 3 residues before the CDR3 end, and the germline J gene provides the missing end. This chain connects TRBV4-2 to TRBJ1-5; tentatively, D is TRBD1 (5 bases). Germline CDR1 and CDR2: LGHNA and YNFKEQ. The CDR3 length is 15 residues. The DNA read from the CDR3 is TGCGCCAGCAGCCAAGCCTGGGGCCCGGTGGTGCCC. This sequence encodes CASSQAWGPVVP. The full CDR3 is CASSQAWGPVVPQHF.

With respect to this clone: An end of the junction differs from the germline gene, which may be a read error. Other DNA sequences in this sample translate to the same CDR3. The CDR3 region is CSARFSSHTIYF. The sequenced part of the CDR3 DNA is TGCAGTGCTAGATTCAGTTCTCACACG. The chain employs TRBV20-1 and TRBJ1-3; D gene uncertain. The CDR3 is cut off 3 residues early in the read; its end comes from the germline J gene. CDR1 is DFQATT and CDR2 is SNEGSKA in the germline V gene (reference sequence). CDR3 length equals 12 residues.

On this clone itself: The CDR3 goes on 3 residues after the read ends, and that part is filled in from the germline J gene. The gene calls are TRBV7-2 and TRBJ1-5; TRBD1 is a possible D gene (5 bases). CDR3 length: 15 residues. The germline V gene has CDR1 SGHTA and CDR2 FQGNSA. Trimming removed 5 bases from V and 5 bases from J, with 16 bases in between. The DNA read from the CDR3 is TGTGCCAGCAGCCCGGTCCAGGGTACCCATCAGCCC. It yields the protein CASSPVQGTHQP. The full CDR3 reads CASSPVQGTHQPQHF.

Here the CDR3 reads CASSHRDTRSELFF. The covered CDR3 bases are TGTGCCAGCAGTCACCGGGACACTCGGTCGGAA. V and J are TRBV27 and TRBJ1-4, with a tentative D call TRBD1 (6 bases). Read data end 3 residues before the CDR3 end; the end is taken from the germline J gene. Germline loops: CDR1 MNHEY, CDR2 SMNVEV (reference sequence). The CDR3 is 14 residues long.

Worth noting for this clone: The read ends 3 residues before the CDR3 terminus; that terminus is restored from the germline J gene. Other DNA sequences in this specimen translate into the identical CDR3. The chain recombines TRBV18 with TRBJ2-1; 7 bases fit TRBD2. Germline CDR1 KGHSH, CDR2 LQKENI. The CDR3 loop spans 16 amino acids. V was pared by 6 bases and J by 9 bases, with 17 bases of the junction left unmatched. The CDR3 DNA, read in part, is TGTGCCAGCTCCCCCCCTACCGGGGGGACCCCGGGTGAG. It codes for CASSPPTGGTPGE. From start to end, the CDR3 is CASSPPTGGTPGEQFF.

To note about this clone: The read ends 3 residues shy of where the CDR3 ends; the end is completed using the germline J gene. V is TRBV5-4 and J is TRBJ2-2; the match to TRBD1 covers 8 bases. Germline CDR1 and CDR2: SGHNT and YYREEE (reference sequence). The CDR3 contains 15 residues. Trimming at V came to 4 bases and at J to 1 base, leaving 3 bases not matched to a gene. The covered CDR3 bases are TGTGCCAGCAGCATCGACAGGGGGAACACCGGGGAG. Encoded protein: CASSIDRGNTGE. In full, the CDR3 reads CASSIDRGNTGELFF.

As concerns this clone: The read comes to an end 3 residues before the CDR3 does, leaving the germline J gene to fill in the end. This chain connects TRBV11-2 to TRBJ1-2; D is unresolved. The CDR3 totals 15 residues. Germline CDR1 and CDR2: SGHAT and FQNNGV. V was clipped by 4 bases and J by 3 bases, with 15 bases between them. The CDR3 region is CASSSRGPGDYGYTF. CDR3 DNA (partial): TGTGCCAGCAGCTCCCGAGGCCCAGGTGACTATGGC. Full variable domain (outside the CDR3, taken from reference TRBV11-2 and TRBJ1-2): EAGVAQSPRYKIIEKRQSVAFWCNPISGHATLYWYQQILGQGPKLLIQFQNNGVVDDSQLPKDRFSAERLKGVDSTLKIQPAKLEDSAVYLCASSSRGPGDYGYTFGSGTRLTVV.

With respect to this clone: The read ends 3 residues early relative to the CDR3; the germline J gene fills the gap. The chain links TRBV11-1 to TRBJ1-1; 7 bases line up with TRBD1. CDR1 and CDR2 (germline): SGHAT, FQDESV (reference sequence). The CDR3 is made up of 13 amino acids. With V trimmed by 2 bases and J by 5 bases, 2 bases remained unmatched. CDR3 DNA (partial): TGTGCCAGCAGCTTAAGGGACAGAACTGAA. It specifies CASSLRDRTE. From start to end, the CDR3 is CASSLRDRTEAFF.

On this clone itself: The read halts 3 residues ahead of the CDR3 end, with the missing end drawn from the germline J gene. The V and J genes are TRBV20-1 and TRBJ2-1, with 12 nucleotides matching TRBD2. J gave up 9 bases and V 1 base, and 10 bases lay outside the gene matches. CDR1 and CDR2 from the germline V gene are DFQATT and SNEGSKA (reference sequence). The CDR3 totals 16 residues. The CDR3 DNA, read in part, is TGCAGTGCTAGAGCCGCTAGCGGGGGGGTAGTGGGTGAG. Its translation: CSARAASGGVVGE. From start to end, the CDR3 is CSARAASGGVVGEQFF.

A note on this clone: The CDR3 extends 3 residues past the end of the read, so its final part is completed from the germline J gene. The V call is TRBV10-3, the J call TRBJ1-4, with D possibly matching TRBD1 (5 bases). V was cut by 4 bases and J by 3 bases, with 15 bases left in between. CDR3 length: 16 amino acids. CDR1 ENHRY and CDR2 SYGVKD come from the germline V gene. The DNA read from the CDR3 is TGTGCCATCAGTGGGGTGGGGACTACAGCTAATGAAAAA. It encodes CAISGVGTTANEK. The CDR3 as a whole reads CAISGVGTTANEKLFF.

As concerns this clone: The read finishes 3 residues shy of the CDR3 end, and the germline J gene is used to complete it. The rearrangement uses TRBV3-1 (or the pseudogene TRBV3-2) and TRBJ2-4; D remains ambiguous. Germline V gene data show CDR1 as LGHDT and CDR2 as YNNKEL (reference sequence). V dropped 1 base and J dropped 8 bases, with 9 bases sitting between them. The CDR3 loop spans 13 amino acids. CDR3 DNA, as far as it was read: TGTGCCAGCAGCCAAGGGGTAAGGGACATT. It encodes CASSQGVRDI. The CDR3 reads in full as CASSQGVRDIQYF.

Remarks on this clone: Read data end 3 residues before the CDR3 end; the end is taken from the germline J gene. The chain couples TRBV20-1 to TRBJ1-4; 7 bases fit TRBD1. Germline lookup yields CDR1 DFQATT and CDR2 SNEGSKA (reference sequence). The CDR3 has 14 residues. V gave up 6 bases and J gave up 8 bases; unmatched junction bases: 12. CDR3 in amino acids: CSAGKGGGKEKLFF. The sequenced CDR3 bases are TGCAGTGCCGGTAAAGGGGGCGGTAAGGAAAAA.